Below, 18 T cell receptor beta chains from the same sample are listed, as sequenced in a study of follicular helper T cells after annual influenza vaccination. Libraries were prepared by immunoSEQ multiplex PCR; TCRdb keeps only in-frame clonotypes and omits some of them. The table lists roughly 15,000 clones, 78% of them singletons. Time point of the sample: 2015-2016 season, pre-vaccination. The source was CXCR5- memory CD4+ T cells sorted from blood, collected on the day of influenza vaccination. The receptors were gathered from an adult who received the influenza vaccine.

This clone was observed a handful of times. The chain combines TRBV19 with TRBJ1-5, with D unclear. The V end lost 4 bases, the J end lost 0 bases, and 19 bases lay between the germline ends. Germline V gives CDR1 LNHDA, CDR2 SQIVND (reference sequence). The CDR3 is 18 residues long. CDR3 DNA sequence: TGTGCCAGTAGTAGCTCGCCGGACTCGGCTCCTAGCAATCAGCCCCAGCATTTT. This sequence encodes CASSSSPDSAPSNQPQHF.

The V and J genes are TRBV4-3 and TRBJ2-2; 12 bases fit TRBD2. J lost 3 bases, V lost 4 bases, and 0 bases had no gene match. The CDR3 totals 15 residues. Germline assignment: CDR1 LGHNA and CDR2 YSLEER. Here the CDR3 DNA reads TGCGCCAGCAGCCGGACTAGCGGGGACACCGGGGAGCTGTTTTTT. The encoded protein is CASSRTSGDTGELFF.

The chain employs TRBV30 and TRBJ2-2; no reliable D call. The CDR3 extends over 13 amino acids. Trimming stripped 2 bases from V and 5 bases from J, with 9 bases between. Germline loops: CDR1 GTSNPN, CDR2 SVGIG (reference sequence). This CDR3 reads CAWSNSLTGELFF. The CDR3 coding sequence is TGTGCCTGGAGTAACAGCCTTACCGGGGAGCTGTTTTTT.

V is TRBV7-9 and J is TRBJ2-1; possibly TRBD1 or TRBD2 for D (6 bases each). Germline values: CDR1 SEHNR, CDR2 FQNEAQ (reference sequence). V lost 4 bases and J lost 10, with 20 bases in between. This CDR3 has 15 residues. The CDR3 DNA reads TGTGCCAGCAGCTCCTCAAGGGGGGCCTACATCGAGCAGTTCTTC. Translated: CASSSSRGAYIEQFF.

The chain uses TRBV30 and TRBJ1-1, with D maybe TRBD1 (5 bases). V lost 0 bases, J lost 3 bases, and 11 bases lay in between. The CDR3 is made up of 14 amino acids. Germline loops: CDR1 GTSNPN, CDR2 SVGIG (reference sequence). The CDR3 region is CAWSVGGSYTEAFF. Written as DNA, the CDR3 is TGTGCCTGGAGTGTGGGGGGTTCCTACACTGAAGCTTTCTTT.

CDR3 nucleotide sequence: TGTGCCAGCAGCTTAAATACAGGGGGCTACTATGGCTACACCTTC. As protein: CASSLNTGGYYGYTF. The V gene is TRBV7-2, the J gene TRBJ1-2; TRBD1 agrees at 9 bases. In germline, CDR1 is SGHTA, CDR2 FQGNSA. Trimming took 2 bases from V and 3 from J; bases not matched to a gene: 4. CDR3 length: 15 residues.

The V call is TRBV7-2, the J call TRBJ2-2; 8 bases line up with TRBD1. Germline loops: CDR1 SGHTA, CDR2 FQGNSA. V shed 4 bases, J shed 5 bases, and the junction held 12 bases outside the gene matches. The CDR3 consists of 17 residues. The CDR3 nucleotides read TGTGCCAGCAGCTCCGGCAGGGGGCGCATAGGGACCGGGGAGCTGTTTTTT. Its translation: CASSSGRGRIGTGELFF.

The chain's CDR3 is CASSRAWSSGNTIYF. The CDR3 region has the DNA TGTGCCAGCAGTCGCGCCTGGAGCTCTGGAAACACCATATATTTT. The chain uses TRBV6-6 and TRBJ1-3; D uncertain. There are 15 residues in the CDR3. V gave up 5 bases and J gave up 0 bases, with 11 bases separating them. Germline loops: CDR1 MNHNY, CDR2 SVGAGI (reference sequence).

V and J are TRBV15 and TRBJ2-5; no reliable D call. The DNA matches TRBJ2-7 better at its end, which makes the J call doubtful. This CDR3 spans 14 amino acids. Germline V gene lookup returns CDR1 LNHNV and CDR2 YYDKDF (reference sequence). The CDR3 DNA follows: TGTGCCACCAGCCGCGAGACATCCGGCTACGAGCAGTACTTC. This codes for CATSRETSGYEQYF.

In this sample, this clone turned up a few times. The rearrangement joins TRBV18 to TRBJ1-5; D is perhaps TRBD1 (6 bases). From germline, CDR1 is KGHSH and CDR2 LQKENI. V lost 5 bases and J 4 bases, leaving 9 bases between the germline ends. The CDR3 is made up of 13 amino acids. The CDR3 region has the DNA TGTGCCAGCTCAAAGGACAGAAATCAGCCCCAGCATTTT. Its protein product is CASSKDRNQPQHF. Full variable domain (outside the CDR3, taken from reference TRBV18 and TRBJ1-5): NAGVMQNPRHLVRRRGQEARLRCSPMKGHSHVYWYRQLPEEGLKFMVYLQKENIIDESGMPKERFSAEFPKEGPSILRIQQVVRGDSAAYFCASSKDRNQPQHFGDGTRLSIL.

CDR3 sequence reads: CASGGQAGNTIYF. In DNA, the CDR3 is TGTGCCAGCGGAGGACAGGCTGGAAACACCATATATTTT. V gene TRBV2 combines with J gene TRBJ1-3; 7 nucleotides line up with TRBD1. The ends lost 8 bases at V and 2 bases at J; junction bases unmatched: 3. CDR1 is SNHLY, CDR2 FYNNEI, per germline. The CDR3 runs 13 residues.

This clone was seen only once. V is TRBV4-1 and J is TRBJ2-1; D unclear. The CDR3 runs to 11 residues. Trimming removed 3 bases from V and 3 bases from J, with 0 bases in between. Germline V gene data show CDR1 as MGHRA and CDR2 as YSYEKL. CDR3 sequence (DNA): TGCGCCAGCAGCCACTACAATGAGCAGTTCTTC. This encodes CASSHYNEQFF.

The V and J genes are TRBV5-4 and TRBJ2-6; 10 bases agree with TRBD2. With 0 bases clipped from V and 2 bases from J, the junction kept 8 bases outside the gene matches. CDR1 SGHNT and CDR2 YYREEE come from the germline V gene (reference sequence). This CDR3 contains 19 residues. In DNA, the CDR3 is TGTGCCAGCAGCTTGGACAGAGCGGGGGGGCCGGCTGGGGCCAACGTCCTGACTTTC. This translates into CASSLDRAGGPAGANVLTF.

This clone was seen a few times. This chain joins TRBV6-6 and TRBJ1-1; D gene uncertain. The germline V and J ends were trimmed by 0 bases and 6 bases, with 14 bases remaining between them. The CDR3 totals 15 residues. Germline assignment: CDR1 MNHNY and CDR2 SVGAGI (reference sequence). The CDR3 DNA sequence: TGTGCCAGCAGTTACTCGAAACAGTCGGTCGCTGAAGCTTTCTTT. Translating gives CASSYSKQSVAEAFF.

This sequence joins TRBV18 and TRBJ1-1; 10 bases match TRBD1. The CDR3 covers 14 residues. The germline V gene has CDR1 KGHSH and CDR2 LQKENI. V shed 1 base, J shed 11 bases, and the junction held 7 bases outside the gene matches. Here the CDR3 DNA reads TGTGCCAGCTCACCACATCCGACAGGGGGCCAGGCTTTCTTT. Translation: CASSPHPTGGQAFF.

The V and J genes are TRBV28 and TRBJ2-7, with D possibly being TRBD1 or TRBD2 (6 bases each). The germline V and J ends were trimmed by 2 bases and 0 bases, with 14 bases remaining between them. Germline CDR1 reads MDHEN; CDR2 reads SYDVKM. The CDR3 length is 16 residues. CDR3 amino acids: CASSLGRRGPSYEQYF. The CDR3 region has the DNA TGTGCCAGCAGTTTAGGTCGACGGGGGCCCTCCTACGAGCAGTACTTC.

V and J are TRBV6-1 and TRBJ2-5, with a weak D call TRBD1 (6 bases). V lost 3 bases and J lost 5, with 13 bases in between. Germline CDR1 is MNHNS and CDR2 is SASEGT. This CDR3 spans 14 amino acids. DNA of the CDR3: TGTGCCAGCAGTGACTACAGGGAGACGGAGACCCAGTACTTC. This gives the protein CASSDYRETETQYF.

The V and J genes are TRBV29-1 and TRBJ2-7; D remains unclear. Germline CDR1 reads SQVTM; CDR2 reads ANQGSEA. V lost 4 bases and J 2 bases, leaving 9 bases between the germline ends. The CDR3 spans 12 residues. Here the CDR3 reads CSVGWAAYEQYF. In DNA, the CDR3 is TGCAGCGTTGGGTGGGCCGCCTACGAGCAGTACTTC.